The text below deals with one T cell receptor beta chain. Its antigen is unknown. This sample was taken from a study of human T cells and chemical hapten exposure. Across the study: Predominantly women, the patients had alopecia areata, totalis or universalis.

The time point is: pre-sensitization, week 0. Indicated treatment: therapeutic diphenylcyclopropenone sensitization with weekly scalp DPC. Total RNA extraction was carried out from unfractionated whole blood. Overall study findings and caveats: Sensitizing with DPC caused no change in TCRs above 1 in 1000 frequency.

V was shortened by 4 bases and J by 7 bases, with 2 bases between the two germline ends. The germline gives CDR1 MDHEN, CDR2 SYDVKM. CDR3 length equals 10 residues. Unique molecular identifiers were attached to individual cDNA molecules during library preparation. Using its own MiXCR run on the RACE reads, TCRdb lists one record per CDR3 protein. The sample shows fewer than 50,000 distinct CDR3 sequences, about 7.4% of them seen only once. The sample in question was whole blood, obtained in connection with sensitization to the hapten diphenylcyclopropenone (DPC). The chain combines TRBV28 with TRBJ2-1; D is unresolved. This TCR was recovered from a woman aged 45-65 years with alopecia areata. Some clones in this sample may be carry-over from other donors' samples. The CDR3 spells CASSSNEQFF. The CDR3 DNA reads as TGTGCCAGCAGTTCTAATGAGCAGTTCTTC.